The entry below describes one T cell receptor (beta chain). Its target is unknown. The data stem from a study of human T cells and chemical hapten exposure. Study-wide findings and caveats: The number of TCRs above 1 in 1000 frequency did not change after DPC sensitization.

V dropped 0 bases and J dropped 2 bases, with 14 bases sitting between them. The CDR3 loop spans 17 amino acids. Germline CDR1 is SGHRS and CDR2 is YFSETQ. TCRdb ran MiXCR on the RACE reads and lists one entry per CDR3 protein. The sample consists of fewer than 200,000 distinct CDR3 sequences, 20% to 25% of them appearing once. Specified time point: patch test 1, 2 weeks after DPC sensitization. Treatment indicated: therapeutic diphenylcyclopropenone sensitization with weekly scalp DPC. The chain employs TRBV5-1 and TRBJ2-2, with no clear D. Sequencing used whole blood, obtained in connection with sensitization to the hapten diphenylcyclopropenone (DPC). This TCR was sampled from a woman between 45 and 65 years old with alopecia areata. Some clones in this sample may be carry-over from other donors' samples. CDR3: CASSLDPGKSNTGELFF. The CDR3 DNA follows: TGCGCCAGCAGCTTGGATCCAGGAAAATCCAACACCGGGGAGCTGTTTTTT.